Sequencing of this TCR beta chain was carried out in a study of cytomegalovirus exposure and HLA in healthy donors. Study details: Earlier, approximately 180 million T cells were analyzed, and 90 million to 140 million unique TCR beta sequences were found among them.

Study outcomes and limitations: Whilst most TCR sequences proved rare, a subset of public TCRs occurred across many donors.

As to this clone: The antigen is undetermined.

Germline V gene sequence: CDR1 SQVTM, CDR2 ANQGSEA. V was cut by 6 bases and J by 9 bases, with 21 bases left in between. This CDR3 comprises 14 residues. Healthy people donating bone marrow made up the donors. PCR employed 60 Vbeta and 13 Jbeta primers. The table came from immunoSEQ multiplex PCR; TCRdb's copy has only in-frame clones and leaves some out. Here the sample spans 80,000 to 100,000 clones, about 82% being singletons. The sample was PBMCs. The J gene is TRBJ2-1, the V gene TRBV29-1; D is perhaps TRBD2 (5 bases). This TCR derives from a man between 25 and 39 years old in good health and CMV-seronegative. The CDR3 DNA reads TGCAGCGTGAACCGGGGTTCCCCACGTATTGAGCAGTTCTTC. Protein sequence: CSVNRGSPRIEQFF.